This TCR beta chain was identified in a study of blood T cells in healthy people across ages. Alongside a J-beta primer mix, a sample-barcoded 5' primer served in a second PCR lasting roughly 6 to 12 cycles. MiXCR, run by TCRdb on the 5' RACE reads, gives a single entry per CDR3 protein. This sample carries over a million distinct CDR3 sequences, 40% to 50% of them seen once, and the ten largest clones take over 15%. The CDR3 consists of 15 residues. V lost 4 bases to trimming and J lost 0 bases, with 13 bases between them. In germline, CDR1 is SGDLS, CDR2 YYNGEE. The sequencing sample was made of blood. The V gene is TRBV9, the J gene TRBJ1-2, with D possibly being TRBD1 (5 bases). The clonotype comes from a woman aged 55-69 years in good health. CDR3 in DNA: TGTGCCAGCAGCCCCCGGGGCGCATCTAACTATGGCTACACCTTC. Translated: CASSPRGASNYGYTF.